This entry concerns a single T cell receptor (beta chain). Study processing details: Reference gene primer amplification yielded estimated nucleated cell counts. Measured with immunoSEQ multiplex PCR; TCRdb has only the in-frame clones, and not every one. V and J calls and clone size are given by that table; D and trimming were obtained from the DNA. The sample shows around 320,000 clones, 90% of them seen only once. The data derive from a study of blood T cell repertoires in COVID-19. The study recruited people aged about 18 to 95 years across approximately 25 US areas. Exposed enrollees had met someone with a PCR-confirmed or clinician-diagnosed COVID-19 case at some point within the 2 weeks before study entry. Sequences were obtained from PBMCs or T cells enriched from blood (not recorded which). The clonotype originates from a woman in her thirties who had been exposed to COVID-19.

The CDR3 nucleotides are TGTGCCAGCAGCCTTAGACCGGGACACGGCCGAGGGCAGCCCCAGCATTTT. Translated: CASSLRPGHGRGQPQHF. The rearrangement links TRBV11-3 to TRBJ1-5; D may be TRBD1 (6 bases). V shed 5 bases and J shed 7 bases, with 24 bases lying between them. CDR3 length: 17 residues. Germline V gives CDR1 SGHNT, CDR2 YENEEA.